Only one count was recorded for the clone carrying this T cell receptor (beta chain). Germline-derived CDR1 and CDR2 are KGHSY and FQNENV. V was clipped by 0 bases and J by 12 bases, with 14 bases between them. The CDR3 extends over 13 amino acids. The record originates from a study of blood T cell repertoires in COVID-19. Everyone who took part was roughly 18 to 90 years old, and they came from 24 US areas. Generated by immunoSEQ multiplex PCR, the TCRdb table keeps only in-frame clones and is missing some. The table includes 180,000 or so clones, approximately 80% detected once. The chain employs TRBV16 and TRBJ1-1, with TRBD1 as a possible D gene (6 bases). The sequence came from a man aged 45-65 years who had recovered from COVID-19. Sequenced sample: PBMCs or T cells enriched from blood (not recorded which). CDR3 DNA: TGTGCCAGCAGCCAATCGGCAGGGGTGACCACTTTCTTT. Protein: CASSQSAGVTTFF.